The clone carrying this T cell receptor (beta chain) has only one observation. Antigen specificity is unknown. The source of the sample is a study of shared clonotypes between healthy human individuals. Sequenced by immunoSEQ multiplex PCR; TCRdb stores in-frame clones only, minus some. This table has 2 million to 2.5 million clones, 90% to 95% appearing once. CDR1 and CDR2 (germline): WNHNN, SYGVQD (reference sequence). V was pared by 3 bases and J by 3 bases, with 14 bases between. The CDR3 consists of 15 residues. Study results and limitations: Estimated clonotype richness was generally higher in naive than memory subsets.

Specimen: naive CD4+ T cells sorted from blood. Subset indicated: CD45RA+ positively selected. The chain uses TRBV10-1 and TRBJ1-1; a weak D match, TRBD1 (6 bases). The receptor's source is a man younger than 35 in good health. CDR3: CASSEGGRLDTEAFF. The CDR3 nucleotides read TGCGCCAGCAGTGAAGGGGGGCGCTTGGACACTGAAGCTTTCTTT.